This T cell receptor beta chain was observed in a study of technical replicates of blood from a few donors. Profiling relied on immunoSEQ multiplex PCR, and the TCRdb table lists in-frame clones only, not all of them. The table records roughly 80,000 clones, around 92% of them present only once. Trimming removed 2 bases from V and 3 bases from J; junction bases left unmatched: 1. Per germline, CDR1 MNHEY and CDR2 SMNVEV (reference sequence). The CDR3 length is 13 residues. The sample comprised T cells isolated from PBMCs. The chain uses TRBV27 and TRBJ2-7; 7 bases agree with TRBD2. The sequence came from a human donor in good health. CDR3 in amino acids: CASSLRTSYEQYF. DNA for the CDR3: TGTGCCAGCAGTTTACGGACTAGCTACGAGCAGTACTTC.